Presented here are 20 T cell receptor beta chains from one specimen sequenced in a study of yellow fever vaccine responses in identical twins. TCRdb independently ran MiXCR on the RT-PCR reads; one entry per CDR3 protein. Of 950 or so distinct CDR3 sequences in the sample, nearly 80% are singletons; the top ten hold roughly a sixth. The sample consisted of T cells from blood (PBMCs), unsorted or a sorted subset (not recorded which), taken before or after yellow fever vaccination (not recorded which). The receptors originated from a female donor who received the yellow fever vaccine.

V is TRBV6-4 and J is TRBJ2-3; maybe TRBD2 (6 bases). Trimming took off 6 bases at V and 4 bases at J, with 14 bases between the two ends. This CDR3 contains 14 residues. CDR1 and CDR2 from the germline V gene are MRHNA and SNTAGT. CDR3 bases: TGTGCCAGCAGCGCCGGGACGGGGGCAGATACGCAGTATTTT. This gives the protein CASSAGTGADTQYF.

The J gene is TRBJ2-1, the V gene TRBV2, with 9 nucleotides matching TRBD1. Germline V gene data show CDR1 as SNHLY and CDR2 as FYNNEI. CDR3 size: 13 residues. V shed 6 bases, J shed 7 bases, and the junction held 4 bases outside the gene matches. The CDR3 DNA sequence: TGTGCCAGCAGGGGACAGGGATTGAATGAGCAGTTCTTC. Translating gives CASRGQGLNEQFF.

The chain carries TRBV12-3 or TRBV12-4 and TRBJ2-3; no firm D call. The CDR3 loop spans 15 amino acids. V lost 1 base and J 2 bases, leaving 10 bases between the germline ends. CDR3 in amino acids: CASSLGTSYTDTQYF. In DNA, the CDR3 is TGTGCCAGCAGTTTAGGGACCTCGTACACAGATACGCAGTATTTT.

The CDR3: CASTMLGNIQYF. As DNA, the CDR3 is TGTGCCAGCACCATGCTTGGTAACATTCAGTACTTC. The chain recombines TRBV6-5 with TRBJ2-4; D is unclear. The CDR3 is 12 residues long. V lost 7 bases and J 7 bases, leaving 11 bases between the germline ends. Germline V lookup: CDR1 MNHEY, CDR2 SVGAGI.

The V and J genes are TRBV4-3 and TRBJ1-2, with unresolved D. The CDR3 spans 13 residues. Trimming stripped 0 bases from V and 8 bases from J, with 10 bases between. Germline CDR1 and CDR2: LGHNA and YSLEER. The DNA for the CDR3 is TGCGCCAGCAGCCAAGACGCCTGGGAAGGCTACACCTTC. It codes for CASSQDAWEGYTF.

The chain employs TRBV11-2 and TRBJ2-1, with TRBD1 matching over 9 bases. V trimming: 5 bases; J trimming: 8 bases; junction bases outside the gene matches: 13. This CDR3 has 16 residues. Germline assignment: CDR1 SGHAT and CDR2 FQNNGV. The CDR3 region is CASSAGSGQGLYEQFF. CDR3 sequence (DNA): TGTGCCAGCAGCGCGGGGTCGGGACAGGGATTGTATGAGCAGTTCTTC.

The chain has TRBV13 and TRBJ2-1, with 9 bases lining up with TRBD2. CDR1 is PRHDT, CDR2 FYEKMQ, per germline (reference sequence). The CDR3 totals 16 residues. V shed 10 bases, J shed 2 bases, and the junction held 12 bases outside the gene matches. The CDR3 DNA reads TGTGCCACCATCCTAGCGGGACCAGGAACCTACAATGAGCAGTTCTTC. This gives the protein CATILAGPGTYNEQFF.

The CDR3 here is CASSLVSEDTQYF. The CDR3 bases are TGTGCCAGCAGCTTAGTTAGCGAAGATACGCAGTATTTT. This sequence joins TRBV11-1 and TRBJ2-3, with D possibly TRBD2 on 5 matching bases. This CDR3 is 13 amino acids long. V was pared by 1 base and J by 5 bases, with 7 bases between. Germline assignment: CDR1 SGHAT and CDR2 FQDESV (reference sequence).

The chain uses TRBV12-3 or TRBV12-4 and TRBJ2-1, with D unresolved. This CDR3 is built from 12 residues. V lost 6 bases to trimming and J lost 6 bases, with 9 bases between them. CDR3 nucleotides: TGTGCCAGCAGCCCCAATGTCAATGAGCAGTTCTTC. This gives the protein CASSPNVNEQFF.

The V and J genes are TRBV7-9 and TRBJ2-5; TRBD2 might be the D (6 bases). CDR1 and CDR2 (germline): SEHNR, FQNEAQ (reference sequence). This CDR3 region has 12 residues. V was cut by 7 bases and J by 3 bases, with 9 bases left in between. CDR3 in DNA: TGTGCCAGCAAATTAGCGGAAGAGACCCAGTACTTC. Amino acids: CASKLAEETQYF.

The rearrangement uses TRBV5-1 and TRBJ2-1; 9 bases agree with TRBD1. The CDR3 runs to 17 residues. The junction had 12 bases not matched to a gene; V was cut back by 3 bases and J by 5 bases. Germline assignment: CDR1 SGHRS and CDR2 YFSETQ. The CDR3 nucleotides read TGCGCCAGCAGCTCCACCCGGGACAGGGACGGGGACAATGAGCAGTTCTTC. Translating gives CASSSTRDRDGDNEQFF.

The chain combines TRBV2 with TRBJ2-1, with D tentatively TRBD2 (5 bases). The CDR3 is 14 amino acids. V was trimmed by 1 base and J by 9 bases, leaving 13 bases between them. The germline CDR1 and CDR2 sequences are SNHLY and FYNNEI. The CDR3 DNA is TGTGCCAGCAGTGAAGGAGCTAGCCCCAGTGAGCAGTTCTTC. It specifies CASSEGASPSEQFF.

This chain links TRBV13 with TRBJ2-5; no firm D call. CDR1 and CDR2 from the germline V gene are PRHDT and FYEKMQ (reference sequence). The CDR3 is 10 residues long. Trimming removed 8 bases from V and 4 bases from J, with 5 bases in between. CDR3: CASSTETQYF. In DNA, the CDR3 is TGTGCCAGCTCGACAGAGACCCAGTACTTC.

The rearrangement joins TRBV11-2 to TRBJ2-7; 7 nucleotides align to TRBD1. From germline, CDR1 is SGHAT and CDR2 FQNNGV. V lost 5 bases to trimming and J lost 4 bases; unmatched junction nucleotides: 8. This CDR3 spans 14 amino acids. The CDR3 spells CASSDTGDPYEQYV. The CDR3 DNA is TGTGCCAGCAGCGACACAGGGGACCCTTACGAGCAGTACGTC.

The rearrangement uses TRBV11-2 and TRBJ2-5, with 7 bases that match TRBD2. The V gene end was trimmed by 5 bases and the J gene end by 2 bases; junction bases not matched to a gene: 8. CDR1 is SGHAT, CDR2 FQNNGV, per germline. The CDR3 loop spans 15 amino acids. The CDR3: CASSLWSSGQETQYF. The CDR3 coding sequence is TGTGCCAGCAGCCTATGGTCTAGCGGACAAGAGACCCAGTACTTC. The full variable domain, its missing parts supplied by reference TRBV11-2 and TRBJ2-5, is EAGVAQSPRYKIIEKRQSVAFWCNPISGHATLYWYQQILGQGPKLLIQFQNNGVVDDSQLPKDRFSAERLKGVDSTLKIQPAKLEDSAVYLCASSLWSSGQETQYFGPGTRLLVL.

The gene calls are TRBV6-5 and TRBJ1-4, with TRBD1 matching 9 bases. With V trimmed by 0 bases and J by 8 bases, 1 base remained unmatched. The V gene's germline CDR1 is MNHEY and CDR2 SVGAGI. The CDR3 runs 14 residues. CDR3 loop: CASSYSDRGEKLFF. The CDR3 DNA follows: TGTGCCAGCAGTTACTCGGACAGGGGCGAAAAACTGTTTTTT.

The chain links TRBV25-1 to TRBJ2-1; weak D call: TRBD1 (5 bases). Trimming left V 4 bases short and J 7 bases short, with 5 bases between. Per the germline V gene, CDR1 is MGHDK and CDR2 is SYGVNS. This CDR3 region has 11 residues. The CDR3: CASSGTNEQFF. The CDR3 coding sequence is TGTGCCAGCAGTGGGACAAATGAGCAGTTCTTC.

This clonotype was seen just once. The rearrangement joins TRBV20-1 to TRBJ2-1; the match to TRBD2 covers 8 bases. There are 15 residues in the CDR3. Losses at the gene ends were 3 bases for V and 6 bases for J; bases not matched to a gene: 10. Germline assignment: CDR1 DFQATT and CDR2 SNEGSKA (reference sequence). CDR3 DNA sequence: TGCAGTGCTAGTACTACTAGCGGTCCCACCAATGAGCAGTTCTTC. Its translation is CSASTTSGPTNEQFF.

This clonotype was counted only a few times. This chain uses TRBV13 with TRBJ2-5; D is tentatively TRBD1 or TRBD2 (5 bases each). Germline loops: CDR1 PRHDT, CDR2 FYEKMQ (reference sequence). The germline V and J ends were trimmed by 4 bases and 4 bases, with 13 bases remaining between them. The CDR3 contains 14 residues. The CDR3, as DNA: TGTGCCAGCAGCTCTGGGGACCCTTCAGAGACCCAGTACTTC. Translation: CASSSGDPSETQYF.

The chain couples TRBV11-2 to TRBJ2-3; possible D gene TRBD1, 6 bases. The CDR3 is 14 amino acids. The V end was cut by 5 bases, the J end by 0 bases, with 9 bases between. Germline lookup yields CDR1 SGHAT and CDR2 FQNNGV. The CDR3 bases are TGTGCCAGCAGCCGGACAGTTAGCACAGATACGCAGTATTTT. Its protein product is CASSRTVSTDTQYF.